The present TCR beta chain was sequenced within a study of cytomegalovirus exposure and HLA in healthy donors. Points from the study as a whole: The study put 150 or so TCR beta chains on its list as cytomegalovirus-associated. Cytomegalovirus status was reportedly diagnosed by the classifier with high sensitivity and specificity.

Among the roughly 120 subjects of the validation cohort, separate from the roughly 670-subject first cohort, were the donors. CDR1 is SGHTA and CDR2 is FQGNSA in the germline V gene. The CDR3 sequence is 14 residues long. The V end lost 5 bases, the J end lost 8 bases, and 15 bases lay between the germline ends. This clone was recorded once. Its antigen is unidentified. The protocol was immunoSEQ multiplex PCR, while the TCRdb copy is restricted to in-frame clones and leaves out a portion. The sample holds 150,000 to 200,000 clones, around 88% seen once. This clonotype was obtained from a woman aged 18-29 years in good health and CMV-seronegative. The specimen sequenced was PBMCs. J is TRBJ1-4 and V is TRBV7-2, with a tentative D call TRBD1 (5 bases). CDR3 bases: TGTGCCAGCAGCCGGGACTACGCTCGGGAAAAACTGTTTTTT. Amino acids: CASSRDYAREKLFF.